These 32 T cell receptor beta chains share one sample of origin, sequenced in a study of CD8+CD57+ T cells in acquired aplastic anemia. Whoever was chosen for sequencing had shown CD8+CD57+ cell expansion by flow cytometry. Genomic DNA, serving as template, underwent TCR beta VDJ and CDR3 profiling. MiXCR was run by TCRdb on the reads, yielding one entry per CDR3 protein. The data hold over 150,000 distinct CDR3 sequences, with 40% to 50% observed a single time. Sequenced material: sorted CD4+, CD8+, or CD8+CD57+ T cells (not recorded which) from PBMCs. Receptor source: a human donor with aplastic anemia.

The chain links TRBV6-5 to TRBJ2-5, with TRBD1 matching 8 bases. V dropped 8 bases and J dropped 5; count of bases not matched to a gene: 13. The CDR3 totals 15 residues. Germline V gene sequence: CDR1 MNHEY, CDR2 SVGAGI. The CDR3 spells CASLFEQGAWETQYF. The CDR3 DNA reads as TGTGCCAGCTTATTTGAGCAGGGGGCGTGGGAGACCCAGTACTTC.

The rearrangement uses TRBV7-9 and TRBJ2-7; TRBD1 matches 7 bases. V dropped 5 bases and J dropped 4; count of bases not matched to a gene: 11. Germline CDR1 is SEHNR and CDR2 is FQNEAQ (reference sequence). This CDR3 has 15 amino acids. CDR3 nucleotide sequence: TGTGCCAGCAGCACTCGGACAGGTAGTGTTTACGAGCAGTACTTC. Protein product: CASSTRTGSVYEQYF. The variable domain in full, completed from reference TRBV7-9 and TRBJ2-7, reads DTGVSQNPRHKITKRGQNVTFRCDPISEHNRLYWYRQTLGQGPEFLTYFQNEAQLEKSRLLSDRFSAERPKGSFSTLEIQRTEQGDSAMYLCASSTRTGSVYEQYFGPGTRLTVT.

The CDR3 here is CASSLAGDKQETQYF. CDR3 nucleotides: TGTGCCAGCAGCTTAGCGGGGGACAAGCAAGAGACCCAGTACTTC. The chain has TRBV7-9 and TRBJ2-5, with D possibly TRBD1 on 6 matching bases. Germline V gene sequence: CDR1 SEHNR, CDR2 FQNEAQ (reference sequence). The CDR3 loop spans 15 amino acids. The V end was cut by 0 bases, the J end by 2 bases, with 10 bases between. The complete variable domain, with remaining parts taken from reference TRBV7-9 and TRBJ2-5, reads DTGVSQNPRHKITKRGQNVTFRCDPISEHNRLYWYRQTLGQGPEFLTYFQNEAQLEKSRLLSDRFSAERPKGSFSTLEIQRTEQGDSAMYLCASSLAGDKQETQYFGPGTRLLVL.

This clonotype has a handful of counts. The V gene is TRBV30, the J gene TRBJ1-6; 8 bases agree with TRBD1. The J segment lost 2 bases and the V segment lost 1 base, leaving 4 bases of the junction unmatched. The CDR3 covers 16 residues. In germline, CDR1 is GTSNPN, CDR2 SVGIG (reference sequence). CDR3 coding DNA: TGTGCCTGGAGTGGGACAGGGCCGGCCTATAATTCACCCCTCCACTTT. It is translated as CAWSGTGPAYNSPLHF.

This clonotype was detected many times. This sequence joins TRBV28 and TRBJ1-5, with unresolved D. CDR3 length: 12 amino acids. Germline CDR1 MDHEN, CDR2 SYDVKM. With 1 base removed from V and 11 bases from J, the gap between germline ends came to 9 bases. The CDR3 here is CASSLSLSAQHF. The CDR3, as DNA: TGTGCCAGCAGTTTATCTCTCTCGGCCCAGCATTTT.

The chain combines TRBV7-3 with TRBJ2-7; D ambiguous. V dropped 6 bases and J dropped 7 bases, with 10 bases sitting between them. CDR3 size: 11 residues. Germline CDR1 and CDR2: SGHTA and FQGTGA. The CDR3 sequence: CASSQLREQYF. Written as DNA, the CDR3 is TGTGCCAGCAGTCAGTTAAGGGAGCAGTACTTC.

This clonotype showed up many times. The chain has TRBV19 and TRBJ2-3; possibly TRBD2 for D (6 bases). Germline-derived CDR1 and CDR2 are LNHDA and SQIVND (reference sequence). CDR3 length: 13 residues. Trimming cost V 6 bases and J 3 bases, with 10 bases left between them. The CDR3 sequence: CASSGRGTDTQYF. CDR3 coding DNA: TGTGCCAGTAGCGGGAGAGGTACAGATACGCAGTATTTT.

The chain uses TRBV10-3 and TRBJ2-6; D tentatively fits TRBD1 or TRBD2 (5 bases each). The CDR3 spans 15 residues. V lost 11 bases and J lost 0, with 14 bases in between. The V gene's germline CDR1 is ENHRY and CDR2 SYGVKD. The CDR3 DNA reads as TGTGCCGCCGTGGGGGACCTCTCTGGGGCCAACGTCCTGACTTTC. It specifies CAAVGDLSGANVLTF.

The chain uses TRBV2 and TRBJ1-2; the match to TRBD1 covers 7 bases. The V gene end was trimmed by 3 bases and the J gene end by 7 bases; junction bases not matched to a gene: 5. Germline V lookup: CDR1 SNHLY, CDR2 FYNNEI. The CDR3 length is 13 residues. The CDR3 DNA reads TGTGCCAGCAGTGACTCCCAGGGGGTTGGCTACACCTTC. Its translation: CASSDSQGVGYTF.

V is TRBV20-1 and J is TRBJ2-7; D assignment may be TRBD1 or TRBD2 (5 bases each). Germline V gene data show CDR1 as DFQATT and CDR2 as SNEGSKA (reference sequence). The CDR3 has 15 residues. V was cut by 0 bases and J by 11 bases, with 23 bases left in between. CDR3: CSAREEGVVLRGEYF. The CDR3 DNA sequence: TGCAGTGCTAGAGAGGAAGGTGTTGTCCTACGAGGGGAGTACTTC.

The chain couples TRBV5-6 to TRBJ1-2; a weak D match, TRBD1 (5 bases). This CDR3 comprises 14 residues. V lost 0 bases to trimming and J lost 5 bases, with 11 bases between them. Per the germline V gene, CDR1 is SGHDT and CDR2 is YYEEEE. The CDR3 region has the DNA TGTGCCAGCAGCTTGGGACAGCAAAATTATGGCTACACCTTC. Residues: CASSLGQQNYGYTF.

There are many counts of this clonotype. The chain recombines TRBV20-1 with TRBJ2-7; the match to TRBD1 covers 9 bases. V shed 8 bases, J shed 4 bases, and the junction held 12 bases outside the gene matches. CDR1 and CDR2 from the germline V gene are DFQATT and SNEGSKA (reference sequence). The CDR3 is made up of 14 amino acids. CDR3 sequence: CSCRGQGNFYEQYF. In DNA form, the CDR3 reads TGCAGTTGCCGCGGACAGGGGAATTTTTACGAGCAGTACTTC.

This clonotype was picked up many times. The J gene is TRBJ1-5, the V gene TRBV11-2, with D possibly being TRBD1 (6 bases). V was shortened by 0 bases and J by 6 bases, with 12 bases between the two germline ends. The germline CDR1 and CDR2 sequences are SGHAT and FQNNGV. The length of the CDR3 is 15 residues. The CDR3 DNA sequence: TGTGCCAGCAGCTTAGAACAGGGAGGCCCTCAGCCCCAGCATTTT. This codes for CASSLEQGGPQPQHF.

This chain uses TRBV28 with TRBJ2-7; 8 bases fit TRBD1. J lost 5 bases, V lost 6 bases, and 12 bases had no gene match. Germline V gives CDR1 MDHEN, CDR2 SYDVKM. The CDR3 length is 15 residues. The CDR3 region is CASRPSGTGSNEQYF. CDR3 DNA sequence: TGTGCCAGCAGGCCCTCAGGGACAGGCTCTAACGAGCAGTACTTC.

This clonotype has only a few counts. One base away lies a much larger clone, so this may be a sequencing read error. The chain uses TRBV5-1 and TRBJ2-7; no reliable D call. Germline CDR1 SGHRS, CDR2 YFSETQ. There are 13 residues in the CDR3. V gave up 2 bases and J gave up 4 bases, with 10 bases separating them. In DNA form, the CDR3 reads TGCGCCAGCAGCTTAATCCCGGGTTACGAGCAGTACTTC. Its translation is CASSLIPGYEQYF. The full variable domain, with the rest looked up from reference TRBV5-1 and TRBJ2-7, is KAGVTQTPRYLIKTRGQQVTLSCSPISGHRSVSWYQQTPGQGLQFLFEYFSETQRNKGNFPGRFSGRQFSNSRSEMNVSTLELGDSALYLCASSLIPGYEQYFGPGTRLTVT.

The gene calls are TRBV10-3 and TRBJ1-1, with 7 bases that match TRBD1. CDR1 ENHRY and CDR2 SYGVKD come from the germline V gene. Unmatched junction bases numbered 5, after V lost 3 bases and J lost 1 base. The CDR3 runs to 15 residues. The DNA for the CDR3 is TGTGCCATCAGTGAACAGGGGCACGGGAACACTGAAGCTTTCTTT. The encoded protein is CAISEQGHGNTEAFF.

This clonotype was observed a handful of times. The rearrangement uses TRBV2 and TRBJ2-7; D is possibly TRBD1 (6 bases). V was clipped by 2 bases and J by 6 bases, with 11 bases between them. The CDR3 spans 13 residues. The germline V gene has CDR1 SNHLY and CDR2 FYNNEI. Written as DNA, the CDR3 is TGTGCCAGCAGTGAACAACAGGGCACCGAGCAGTACTTC. It codes for CASSEQQGTEQYF. Combining the CDR3 with reference TRBV2 and TRBJ2-7 gives the whole variable domain EPEVTQTPSHQVTQMGQEVILRCVPISNHLYFYWYRQILGQKVEFLVSFYNNEISEKSEIFDDQFSVERPDGSNFTLKIRSTKLEDSAMYFCASSEQQGTEQYFGPGTRLTVT.

With regard to this clonotype: A junction boundary mismatches the germline segment, possibly from a read error. The chain combines TRBV19 with TRBJ2-3, with D tentatively TRBD2 (5 bases). Germline CDR1 is LNHDA and CDR2 is SQIVND (reference sequence). The CDR3 spans 12 residues. The CDR3 sequence is CSSGVRRYTQYF. The CDR3 nucleotides read TGTTCCAGCGGAGTGAGACGGTATACGCAGTATTTT.

V and J are TRBV7-2 and TRBJ2-7; 12 bases are shared with TRBD2. The germline V gene has CDR1 SGHTA and CDR2 FQGNSA. CDR3 size: 15 residues. V lost 9 bases, J lost 4 bases, and 10 bases stayed unmatched. The CDR3 protein is CASSWSTSGGYEQYF. CDR3 nucleotide sequence: TGTGCCAGTAGTTGGTCGACTAGCGGGGGTTACGAGCAGTACTTC.

The chain employs TRBV24-1 and TRBJ1-2; D unclear. CDR1 is KGHDR, CDR2 SFDVKD, per germline. This CDR3 has 14 residues. The V and J ends lost 9 bases and 0 bases respectively, with 13 bases between them. CDR3 sequence (DNA): TGTGCCACCCAGGACCCGCTAGCTAACTATGGCTACACCTTC. Amino acid sequence: CATQDPLANYGYTF.

Regarding this clonotype: An end of the junction does not agree with germline; a read error may underlie this. V gene TRBV10-3 combines with J gene TRBJ2-7; 9 bases fit TRBD1. This CDR3 has 12 residues. Per the germline V gene, CDR1 is ENHRY and CDR2 is SYGVKD. CDR3 region: CASSDQTGGTYF. The CDR3 coding sequence is TGTGCCAGCAGTGACCAGACAGGGGGAACGTACTTT.

In this sample, this clonotype turned up many times. This chain connects TRBV4-3 to TRBJ2-3, with 13 bases lining up with TRBD2. There are 19 residues in the CDR3. Germline CDR1 reads LGHNA; CDR2 reads YSLEER. V was clipped by 1 base and J by 3 bases; unmatched bases: 10. The CDR3: CASSQAVGLAGDGTDTQYF. For the CDR3, the DNA is TGCGCCAGCAGCCAAGCCGTCGGACTAGCGGGAGACGGGACAGATACGCAGTATTTT.

This clonotype was seen only a few times. The chain carries TRBV6-1 and TRBJ2-7; 9 bases match TRBD2. V shed 6 bases and J 3 bases; nucleotides not matched to a gene: 12. The germline V gene encodes CDR1 MNHNS and CDR2 SASEGT. The CDR3 has 16 residues. CDR3: CASRPLGGRAVYEQYF. In DNA form, the CDR3 reads TGTGCCAGCAGACCCCTAGGCGGGAGGGCCGTCTACGAGCAGTACTTC.

This clonotype was counted at least ten times. This rearrangement joins TRBV6-1 to TRBJ1-2; possible D gene TRBD1, 5 bases. The length of the CDR3 is 13 residues. Trimming stripped 7 bases from V and 8 bases from J, with 17 bases between. Germline loops: CDR1 MNHNS, CDR2 SASEGT. The CDR3 reads CASMRGDVTGYTF. CDR3 in DNA: TGTGCCAGCATGCGGGGGGACGTTACGGGCTACACCTTC.

The chain links TRBV19 to TRBJ1-1, with TRBD1 matching 10 bases. V trimming: 7 bases; J trimming: 4 bases; junction bases outside the gene matches: 12. The CDR3 covers 16 residues. CDR1 LNHDA and CDR2 SQIVND come from the germline V gene (reference sequence). The CDR3 loop reads CASTDRGHSPTTEAFF. The CDR3 region has the DNA TGTGCCAGTACTGACAGGGGGCATTCCCCCACCACTGAAGCTTTCTTT.

In its sample, this clonotype was seen a few times. The chain couples TRBV15 to TRBJ1-4; D perhaps matches TRBD1 (5 bases). There are 15 residues in the CDR3. The germline V gene has CDR1 LNHNV and CDR2 YYDKDF (reference sequence). V was shortened by 4 bases and J by 3 bases, with 12 bases between the two germline ends. CDR3 protein: CATSILQVANEKLFF. CDR3 DNA: TGTGCCACCAGCATCCTACAGGTGGCTAATGAAAAACTGTTTTTT.

This chain links TRBV29-1 with TRBJ2-7; D unclear. V was cut by 4 bases and J by 5 bases, with 18 bases left in between. The CDR3 contains 14 residues. Germline V gene lookup returns CDR1 SQVTM and CDR2 ANQGSEA. The CDR3, as DNA: TGCAGCGTTGTGTTACCGGGCCCACTGGACGAGCAGTACTTC. It specifies CSVVLPGPLDEQYF.

On this clonotype: The junction does not match germline at one end; this may be a read error. This chain uses TRBV7-2 with TRBJ2-7; 10 bases fit TRBD1. The CDR3 covers 15 residues. The germline gives CDR1 SGHTA, CDR2 FQGNSA. This CDR3 is CACSLAGTGVDEQYF. CDR3 bases: TGTGCCTGCAGCTTAGCCGGGACAGGGGTAGACGAGCAGTACTTC.

The chain employs TRBV29-1 and TRBJ2-3; the match to TRBD2 covers 7 bases. The CDR3 spans 13 residues. Germline V gene data show CDR1 as SQVTM and CDR2 as ANQGSEA. The V gene end was trimmed by 6 bases and the J gene end by 10 bases; junction bases not matched to a gene: 13. The CDR3 DNA sequence: TGCAGCGTGCGCGTGTCGACGGGGGGATCGCAGTATTTT. Residues: CSVRVSTGGSQYF.

The chain couples TRBV24-1 to TRBJ2-5; D ambiguous. The CDR3 has 12 residues. The V and J ends lost 2 bases and 7 bases respectively, with 7 bases between them. The germline gives CDR1 KGHDR, CDR2 SFDVKD. CDR3 sequence: CATSDYKGTQYF. The DNA of the CDR3 is TGTGCCACCAGTGATTATAAGGGGACCCAGTACTTC.

This clonotype was seen at least ten times. This chain joins TRBV3-1 and TRBJ1-2, with a possible D match to TRBD1 (6 bases). Trimming took 1 base from V and 5 from J, leaving 14 bases between them. The V gene's germline CDR1 is LGHDT and CDR2 YNNKEL (reference sequence). The CDR3 is made up of 15 amino acids. The CDR3 sequence is CASSQARGYRYGYTF. The CDR3, as DNA: TGTGCCAGCAGCCAAGCCAGGGGCTATCGATATGGCTACACCTTC.

About this clonotype itself: The germline gene is not matched at one end of the junction; a read error may be the cause. The rearrangement joins TRBV7-8 to TRBJ2-7; the D gene is possibly TRBD2 (7 bases). The CDR3 length is 15 residues. The germline gives CDR1 SGHVS, CDR2 FQNEAQ. CDR3 coding DNA: TGTGCCAGCAGCTTGGACGGGGGGCCGGACTACGAGCAGTACTTT. Its translation is CASSLDGGPDYEQYF.